This T cell receptor (beta chain) was identified in a study of T cells in Graves' hyperthyroidism and ophthalmopathy. The length of the CDR3 is 13 residues. Germline V lookup: CDR1 MNHEY, CDR2 SVGEGT. Amplification yielded TCR beta CDR3 regions, with RNA transcripts as the source. The TCR CDR3 first-round RT-PCR relied on the HTBI primer set. TCRdb called the multiplex PCR reads again in MiXCR, with one record for every CDR3 protein. This sample has 300,000 to 400,000 distinct CDR3 sequences, with roughly 13% found just once. A remark on this clonotype: One junction end does not reproduce the germline sequence, and a read error may be involved.

Sequenced input: blood. V usage is TRBV6-2 or TRBV6-3 and J usage is TRBJ2-7; D is perhaps TRBD1 or TRBD2 (5 bases each). The receptor was derived from a woman aged 25-40 years with Graves' hyperthyroidism. The DNA of the CDR3 is TGTGCCAGCAGCCAGGGACGGTTCTACGAGCAGCACTTC. This codes for CASSQGRFYEQHF.